The TCR beta chain under discussion was sequenced for a study of technical replicates of blood from a few donors. The data were produced by immunoSEQ multiplex PCR, yet TCRdb's version contains in-frame clones alone and is incomplete. The sample has approximately 81,000 clones; just over 95% are singletons. Germline-derived CDR1 and CDR2 are SGHDT and YYEEEE. The CDR3 is 14 residues long. Between the trimmed V and J ends, which lost 2 bases and 7 bases, there was a span of 15 bases. Material for sequencing was T cells isolated from PBMCs. The clonotype was recovered from a human donor in good health. The chain couples TRBV5-6 to TRBJ1-2, with D hard to call. CDR3 region: CASSLAGYPTGYTF. DNA of the CDR3: TGTGCCAGCAGCTTAGCGGGCTACCCAACTGGCTACACCTTC.